This TCR beta chain stems from a study of T cells in Graves' hyperthyroidism and ophthalmopathy (dated by TCRdb to between 2018 and 2021). As for the study more broadly: Peripheral blood was collected at initial diagnosis, before any treatment. TCR V-J signatures able to tell the groups apart were searched for in a discovery cohort of some 97 patients, of whom more than 40 had Graves' ophthalmopathy and roughly 57 had stable Graves' hyperthyroidism. Prospective prediction of ophthalmopathy was tested in an independent validation cohort of 18 hyperthyroidism patients and approximately 17 patients who later progressed to ophthalmopathy. The 100 or so discovery patients were randomly divided into training and test sets at a 7:3 ratio. In more than 5 Graves' hyperthyroidism patients, the study also compared T-cell repertoires from thyroid tissue with T-cell repertoires from blood. Following sampling, methimazole starting at 30 mg daily was given to hyperthyroidism patients, and high-dose intravenous methylprednisolone was given to ophthalmopathy patients. The paper reports TCR Vbeta CDR3 sequencing of approximately 140 peripheral blood samples: some 44 ophthalmopathy, under 85 hyperthyroidism and 17 progressor patients.

Moderately to severely active disease, a Clinical Activity Score of at least 3, a NOSPECS grade of at least 4, and a duration under 3 months were present in ophthalmopathy patients. Patients with uncontrolled infections, other autoimmune diseases, pregnancy or lactation were excluded. Diagnoses relied on clinical symptoms, serum thyroxine and TRAb, thyroid ultrasound and orbital computed tomography. PBMCs were separated from 7.5 to 10 ml of fresh peripheral blood using Ficoll-Paque density gradient centrifugation. Trizol reagent was used to extract total RNA, and RNA quality was then checked on an Agilent 2100 Bioanalyzer. The TCR beta CDR3 regions were amplified from RNA transcripts. A first-round RT-PCR of the TCR CDR3 used the HTBI primer set with the Qiagen OneStep RT-PCR kit. Libraries were constructed in a second round of multiplex PCR, after which size selection and purification were carried out. The libraries were sequenced on an Illumina HiSeq2000 using paired-end 100 bp reads. In the source study's methods: SOAPnuke was used to process the raw data, with reads discarded if the reads contained adapters or uncalled bases, had a mean Phred below 15, or lacked an exact constant-primer or identifier match. High-quality paired reads were merged using COPE v1.2.5, and each unique nucleotide sequence was defined as a clonotype. MiTCR v1.1 was used to align the clonotypes against IMGT TRBV, TRBD and TRBJ reference segments. The analysis was restricted to V-J combinations with a frequency above 0.0001, which together covered 99% to 99.2% of the repertoires. The TCS score was defined as F50 (clonal expansion) divided by E x V (chaos), with BLOSUM62-based TCRdist calculated between CDR3 peptides within each V-J. Welch's t-statistics and random forest reduced 514 V-J features to 10 to 15, which were used in a naive Bayes classifier (R e1071). TCRdb cleaned the public reads at Q25 with fastp, built clones with MiXCR and kept in-frame beta chains. Identical CDR3 proteins give one entry, which carries the most common genes and DNA. TCRdb's processing, not the study's, gives the V and J calls here. This sample comprises roughly 350,000 distinct CDR3 sequences, roughly 13% of them detected only once. The top ten clonotypes cover 34% of the sample.

This clonotype occurred a few times. Its antigen remains undetermined. The record has no base qualities; no much larger clone is one base away. From a lookup of the germline V gene, CDR1 and CDR2 are SGHVS and FQNEAQ. There are 14 amino acids in the CDR3, from cysteine to phenylalanine inclusive. CDR3 DNA only is kept here, 42 bases in frame from base 1. The V end gives up 1 base and the J end 3 bases, leaving 1 base in the junction not matched to a gene. What the study reported, not specific to this receptor: A 13 V-J signature model separated ophthalmopathy from stable hyperthyroidism, with 87.88% sensitivity and roughly 84% specificity in cross-validation and 80%/75% in testing. Most expanded thyroid clonotypes (frequency above 0.001) were also detected in blood, suggesting blood repertoires may reflect thyroid immune responses. During validation, the model predicted progression to ophthalmopathy a median of around 7 months ahead of onset, with more than 55% sensitivity and roughly 75% specificity. Sample size was not statistically predetermined, and investigators were not blinded to group allocation.

Sequencing input: blood. This receptor was taken from a woman aged 40 to 50 with Graves' ophthalmopathy. The chain is made from TRBV7-8 and TRBJ2-3; 7 nucleotides in the junction match TRBD2. The nucleotides are TGTGCCAGCAGCTTAGATAGCGGGACAGATACGCAGTATTTT. It specifies CASSLDSGTDTQYF.